These T cell receptor beta chains were read from a single sample in a study of lymphopenia after photon versus proton radiotherapy. Generated by immunoSEQ multiplex PCR, the TCRdb table keeps only in-frame clones and is missing some. The profile shows approximately 80,000 clones, around four fifths of them singletons. Specimen: peripheral blood, collected from a patient treated with proton-based radiotherapy. The source is a man between 60 and 75 years old with pancreatic cancer. Each CDR3 is given with its conserved first and last residue.

TRBV4-2	TRBJ2-1	CASSQDGGNSYNEQFF
TRBV5-1	TRBJ2-3	CASSLLASLTTDTQYF
TRBV10-3	TRBJ1-2	CAISEDFGGGYTF
TRBV2	TRBJ2-7	CASSRTGQGYEQYF
TRBV12-5	TRBJ2-3	CASGLVRLAGINMLGTDTQYF
TRBV19	TRBJ1-5	CASSEGYLSNQPQHF
TRBV7-2	TRBJ1-2	CASSPPFQGGYTF
TRBV7-2	TRBJ2-3	CASSLDYFADTQYF
TRBV29-1	TRBJ2-5	CSVDPDRNEGETQYF
TRBV27	TRBJ2-7	CASSPLAGVGYEQYF
TRBV29-1	TRBJ2-1	CSGRLAGNHEQFF
TRBV9	TRBJ2-5	CASSPTTGTGVQETQYF